This passage covers 24 T cell receptor beta chains from one sample sequenced in a study of PD-1 blockade in classical Hodgkin lymphoma. Sequencing was performed with immunoSEQ multiplex PCR; in TCRdb, only in-frame clones are kept and a portion is missing. The profile shows tens of thousands of clones, about 89% of them singletons. As to time point: cycle 4 day 1 (C4D1), after less than seven weeks of nivolumab. All the patients suffered relapse after autologous stem cell transplantation, and brentuximab vedotin exposure differed. The sample was peripheral blood mononuclear cells (PBMCs), taken before the fourth cycle of nivolumab. The receptor source for this set is a human donor with classical Hodgkin lymphoma.

DNA of the CDR3: TGTGCCAGCAGTCCCCACGGGACTAGCGGGCTTAGGAGAGGCACAGATACGCAGTATTTT. Translated: CASSPHGTSGLRRGTDTQYF. The chain carries TRBV27 and TRBJ2-3; TRBD2 matches 12 bases. V dropped 5 bases and J dropped 1; count of bases not matched to a gene: 16. This CDR3 has 20 amino acids. Germline CDR1 reads MNHEY; CDR2 reads SMNVEV (reference sequence).

V gene TRBV6-6 combines with J gene TRBJ1-4; D not certain. This CDR3 contains 11 residues. Per the germline V gene, CDR1 is MNHNY and CDR2 is SVGAGI (reference sequence). V was pared by 8 bases and J by 7 bases, with 8 bases between. The CDR3 nucleotides read TGTGCCAGCTCTCCGGGTGAAAAACTGTTTTTT. It codes for CASSPGEKLFF.

The V and J genes are TRBV7-9 and TRBJ2-5; weak D call: TRBD1 (5 bases). This CDR3 has 14 residues. V lost 11 bases and J lost 2, with 18 bases in between. From germline, CDR1 is SEHNR and CDR2 FQNEAQ (reference sequence). DNA of the CDR3: TGTGCCTGCGGACACCCCCAGAAGCAAGAGACCCAGTACTTC. It translates to CACGHPQKQETQYF.

DNA for the CDR3: TGTGCCAGCAGCTTGGCGGCTTCGGAGAGGACAGACAATCAGCCCCAGCATTTT. Translated, it gives CASSLAASERTDNQPQHF. The genes are TRBV5-6 and TRBJ1-5; maybe TRBD1 (6 bases). The CDR3 extends over 18 amino acids. Trimming shortened V by 0 bases and J by 3 bases, and 19 bases separated the two germline ends. The germline V gene encodes CDR1 SGHDT and CDR2 YYEEEE.

This clone occurred once. V usage is TRBV25-1 and J usage is TRBJ2-2; maybe TRBD2 (5 bases). With 7 bases removed from V and 6 bases from J, the gap between germline ends came to 6 bases. Germline CDR1 reads MGHDK; CDR2 reads SYGVNS. The CDR3 length is 11 residues. Here the CDR3 reads CASMEAGELFF. The CDR3 nucleotides read TGTGCCAGCATGGAGGCCGGGGAGCTGTTTTTT.

The V call is TRBV5-1, the J call TRBJ1-1; the D gene is possibly TRBD1 (5 bases). Trimming took off 0 bases at V and 1 base at J, with 13 bases between the two ends. This CDR3 has 16 residues. CDR1 and CDR2 from the germline V gene are SGHRS and YFSETQ. CDR3 bases: TGCGCCAGCAGCTTGGGGGGACCTCACAAGAACACTGAAGCTTTCTTT. The encoded protein is CASSLGGPHKNTEAFF.

J is TRBJ1-2 and V is TRBV7-2; TRBD1 is a possible D gene (5 bases). This CDR3 is 15 amino acids long. V was pared by 5 bases and J by 4 bases, with 17 bases between. Germline V gene data show CDR1 as SGHTA and CDR2 as FQGNSA. CDR3 sequence (DNA): TGTGCCAGCAGCCCCACCCAGGGTAGCTCCTATGGCTACACCTTC. Encoded protein: CASSPTQGSSYGYTF.

To note about this clone: The sample has other DNA sequences that encode this CDR3 too. The chain uses TRBV4-1 and TRBJ1-5; possible D gene TRBD1, 5 bases. V was pared by 3 bases and J by 2 bases, with 17 bases between. The CDR3 sequence is 17 residues long. Germline CDR1 and CDR2: MGHRA and YSYEKL. This chain's CDR3 is CASSQPQGPKGNQPQHF. The CDR3 bases are TGCGCCAGCAGCCAGCCTCAGGGCCCGAAGGGCAATCAGCCCCAGCATTTT.

The chain combines TRBV14 with TRBJ2-5; no clear D gene. In germline, CDR1 is SGHDN, CDR2 FVKESK. Trimming cost V 5 bases and J 1 base, with 17 bases left between them. The CDR3 runs to 16 residues. The CDR3 protein is CASSKSPFFPQETQYF. The CDR3 DNA follows: TGTGCCAGCAGCAAATCCCCGTTCTTTCCCCAAGAGACCCAGTACTTC.

The chain joins TRBV27 to TRBJ2-1, with TRBD1 identical over 8 bases. V was clipped by 6 bases and J by 7 bases; unmatched bases: 11. The CDR3 totals 15 residues. CDR1 is MNHEY, CDR2 SMNVEV, per germline (reference sequence). The CDR3 here is CASRPTGEGGNEQFF. The DNA for the CDR3 is TGTGCCAGCAGACCGACAGGGGAAGGGGGAAATGAGCAGTTCTTC.

The chain combines TRBV10-3 with TRBJ2-2, with unresolved D. Trimming pared 4 bases from V and 1 base from J, leaving 4 bases between. The germline gives CDR1 ENHRY, CDR2 SYGVKD. The CDR3 covers 13 residues. As DNA, the CDR3 is TGTGCCATCAGTGGCGGGAACACCGGGGAGCTGTTTTTT. This codes for CAISGGNTGELFF.

V is TRBV10-3 and J is TRBJ2-1, with 9 bases aligning to TRBD1. V was clipped by 5 bases and J by 0 bases; unmatched bases: 5. From germline, CDR1 is ENHRY and CDR2 SYGVKD. CDR3 length: 16 residues. The CDR3 region is CAISTLQGASYNEQFF. DNA for the CDR3: TGTGCCATCAGTACCTTACAGGGGGCCTCCTACAATGAGCAGTTCTTC.

This chain connects TRBV7-9 to TRBJ2-2, with 8 bases lining up with TRBD2. The germline gives CDR1 SEHNR, CDR2 FQNEAQ (reference sequence). This CDR3 region has 19 residues. Unmatched junction bases numbered 10, after V lost 1 base and J lost 0 bases. The CDR3 sequence is CASSLEAGGPISNTGELFF. The CDR3 nucleotides read TGTGCCAGCAGCTTAGAGGCGGGGGGCCCTATTTCGAACACCGGGGAGCTGTTTTTT.

The V call is TRBV7-3, the J call TRBJ2-1, with D possibly TRBD2 on 5 matching bases. Per the germline V gene, CDR1 is SGHTA and CDR2 is FQGTGA. Trimming cost V 0 bases and J 9 bases, with 15 bases left between them. The CDR3 is 15 residues long. The CDR3 nucleotides are TGTGCCAGCAGCTTAACGTCGGGGAGTATGGGTGAGCAGTTCTTC. It translates to CASSLTSGSMGEQFF.

The V gene is TRBV11-3, the J gene TRBJ2-7; TRBD1 matches 8 bases. V shed 5 bases, J shed 5 bases, and the junction held 2 bases outside the gene matches. Per germline, CDR1 SGHNT and CDR2 YENEEA. The CDR3 spans 12 residues. DNA for the CDR3: TGTGCCAGCAGCGGACAGGGAAACGAGCAGTACTTC. It yields the protein CASSGQGNEQYF.

The chain recombines TRBV4-1 with TRBJ2-1; no clear D gene. V lost 4 bases to trimming and J lost 3 bases, with 10 bases between them. In germline, CDR1 is MGHRA, CDR2 YSYEKL. The CDR3 is made up of 14 amino acids. The CDR3 sequence is CASSPTLVYNEQFF. In DNA form, the CDR3 reads TGCGCCAGCAGCCCGACGCTAGTCTACAATGAGCAGTTCTTC.

This rearrangement joins TRBV10-3 to TRBJ2-5; D assignment may be TRBD1 or TRBD2 (7 bases each). The CDR3 is 17 residues long. Germline V gene sequence: CDR1 ENHRY, CDR2 SYGVKD. V lost 6 bases and J lost 5, with 25 bases in between. CDR3: CAISPDRTRRFTETQYF. DNA for the CDR3: TGTGCCATCAGCCCGGACAGGACTAGAAGGTTTACGGAGACCCAGTACTTC.

The chain joins TRBV28 to TRBJ2-1; D unresolved. V lost 5 bases, J lost 4 bases, and 6 bases lay in between. Germline lookup yields CDR1 MDHEN and CDR2 SYDVKM. The CDR3 loop spans 12 amino acids. DNA of the CDR3: TGTGCCAGCAGTCCTCCTTACAATGAGCAGTTCTTC. Residues: CASSPPYNEQFF.

The chain recombines TRBV5-5 with TRBJ1-2; D not certain. The germline gives CDR1 SGHKS, CDR2 YYEKEE (reference sequence). The CDR3 runs 11 residues. The germline V and J ends were trimmed by 3 bases and 2 bases, with 2 bases remaining between them. In DNA, the CDR3 is TGTGCCAGCAGCTCAAACTATGGCTACACCTTC. Encoded protein: CASSSNYGYTF.

The J gene is TRBJ1-3, the V gene TRBV5-1; D perhaps matches TRBD1 (6 bases). The length of the CDR3 is 12 residues. Germline lookup yields CDR1 SGHRS and CDR2 YFSETQ. V lost 2 bases and J 8 bases, leaving 8 bases between the germline ends. The CDR3 sequence: CASSLQGDTIYF. The CDR3 coding sequence is TGCGCCAGCAGCTTACAGGGAGACACCATATATTTT.

Here the CDR3 reads CAWSADRGKETQYF. CDR3 nucleotide sequence: TGTGCCTGGAGTGCGGACAGGGGCAAAGAGACCCAGTACTTC. The rearrangement links TRBV30 to TRBJ2-5; 9 nucleotides line up with TRBD1. This CDR3 is 14 amino acids long. J gave up 3 bases and V 1 base, and 3 bases lay outside the gene matches. Germline assignment: CDR1 GTSNPN and CDR2 SVGIG (reference sequence).

The V gene is TRBV7-9, the J gene TRBJ2-1; perhaps TRBD1 as D (6 bases). The CDR3 is 19 amino acids. V dropped 5 bases and J dropped 6 bases, with 29 bases sitting between them. The germline CDR1 and CDR2 sequences are SEHNR and FQNEAQ (reference sequence). CDR3 DNA: TGTGCCAGCAGCGTCACAGGGTTACGGCACTCAGTTAAGTTCAATGAGCAGTTCTTC. It encodes CASSVTGLRHSVKFNEQFF.

The V and J genes are TRBV25-1 and TRBJ2-7; the match to TRBD1 covers 8 bases. Germline V lookup: CDR1 MGHDK, CDR2 SYGVNS. This CDR3 is built from 15 residues. With V trimmed by 5 bases and J by 0 bases, 6 bases remained unmatched. The CDR3 here is CASSQAQGASYEQYF. CDR3 in DNA: TGTGCCAGCAGTCAGGCGCAGGGGGCCTCCTACGAGCAGTACTTC.

The chain joins TRBV9 to TRBJ2-1; weak D call: TRBD2 (6 bases). V lost 2 bases, J lost 5 bases, and 14 bases lay in between. This CDR3 spans 15 amino acids. CDR1 is SGDLS, CDR2 YYNGEE, per germline. The CDR3 DNA sequence: TGTGCCAGCAGCGTTATGACCGGGAGTCACAATGAGCAGTTCTTC. This translates into CASSVMTGSHNEQFF.